Following are 24 T cell receptor beta chains from one sample sequenced in a study of identical twins. MiXCR, run by TCRdb on the 5' RACE reads, gives a single entry per CDR3 protein. Here the sample spans 1.5 million or so distinct CDR3 sequences, less than 40% being singletons. Specimen: cord blood. Receptors originate from a newborn girl in good health.

The chain uses TRBV4-1 and TRBJ2-1; 11 bases are a match to TRBD2. Germline V gene sequence: CDR1 MGHRA, CDR2 YSYEKL. The CDR3 covers 16 residues. Trimming cost V 1 base and J 6 bases; bases outside gene matches: 5. CDR3 DNA: TGCGCCAGCAGCCAAGGTTCCGGGACTAGCGGCAATGAGCAGTTCTTC. It translates to CASSQGSGTSGNEQFF.

This clonotype came up a few times. J is TRBJ1-1 and V is TRBV6-1, with a possible D match to TRBD1 (6 bases). V dropped 4 bases and J dropped 6 bases, with 9 bases sitting between them. Germline lookup yields CDR1 MNHNS and CDR2 SASEGT. This CDR3 has 12 amino acids. CDR3 DNA: TGTGCCAGCAGTGTACAGGGTGCTGAAGCTTTCTTT. Amino acids: CASSVQGAEAFF.

Worth noting for this clonotype: A junction end diverges from the germline sequence, so it may reflect a read error. V usage is TRBV20-1 and J usage is TRBJ1-2; 10 nucleotides agree with TRBD1. CDR1 is DFQATT, CDR2 SNEGSKA, per germline (reference sequence). The CDR3 runs 14 residues. As DNA, the CDR3 is TGCAGGGCTAGAGACAGGGGGCGCCGGGATGGCTACACCTTC. Translating gives CRARDRGRRDGYTF.

The chain uses TRBV20-1 and TRBJ2-1, with D maybe TRBD2 (7 bases). Germline loops: CDR1 DFQATT, CDR2 SNEGSKA (reference sequence). Trimming left V 3 bases short and J 3 bases short, with 21 bases between. CDR3 length: 17 amino acids. CDR3 sequence reads: CSARQRLAKGGYNEQFF. DNA of the CDR3: TGCAGTGCTAGGCAAAGACTAGCCAAAGGGGGCTACAATGAGCAGTTCTTC.

The chain is built from TRBV21-1 and TRBJ2-5; the D call of TRBD2 is as the table states it, not checked on the DNA. The end of the DNA is better explained by TRBJ2-7, so the J call may be wrong. TRBV21-1 is a listed pseudogene. CDR3 size: 17 residues. CDR3 sequence: CASLGLAGGSIPYEQYF. CDR3 nucleotide sequence: TGTGCCAGCCTAGGACTAGCGGGGGGATCGATACCTTACGAGCAGTACTTC.

This clonotype was counted only a few times. This rearrangement joins TRBV10-3 to TRBJ2-1, with 14 bases fitting TRBD2. The CDR3 runs 17 residues. V lost 4 bases and J lost 4; bases outside the gene matches: 6. Germline CDR1 reads ENHRY; CDR2 reads SYGVKD. CDR3 nucleotides: TGTGCCATCAGTGGACTAGCGGGGGGGCTGATGTACAATGAGCAGTTCTTC. Its protein product is CAISGLAGGLMYNEQFF.

This chain links TRBV27 with TRBJ2-3, with TRBD2 matching 12 bases. The CDR3 length is 14 residues. The V segment lost 9 bases and the J segment 1 base; nucleotides outside the gene matches: 2. Germline CDR1 reads MNHEY; CDR2 reads SMNVEV (reference sequence). The CDR3 bases are TGTGCCAGGGGACTAGCGGGCCGCACAGATACGCAGTATTTT. Encoded protein: CARGLAGRTDTQYF.

The chain links TRBV7-2 to TRBJ2-3; a possible D gene is TRBD2 (5 bases). Trimming removed 1 base at V and 4 bases at J, with 12 bases between. The CDR3 totals 15 residues. Germline CDR1 is SGHTA and CDR2 is FQGNSA. The DNA of the CDR3 is TGTGCCAGCAGCTTAGTGTGGCTAGCAGCAGATACGCAGTATTTT. Protein product: CASSLVWLAADTQYF.

V and J are TRBV12-3 or TRBV12-4 and TRBJ1-4; no reliable D call. The ends were cut back, 0 bases at V and 8 bases at J, with 7 bases in the middle. The CDR3 is 13 residues long. For the CDR3, the DNA is TGTGCCAGCAGTTTAGCAGGGAGCGAAAAACTGTTTTTT. Translation: CASSLAGSEKLFF.

The chain links TRBV14 to TRBJ2-7, with no clear D. Per the germline V gene, CDR1 is SGHDN and CDR2 is FVKESK. CDR3 length equals 14 residues. With 1 base removed from V and 3 bases from J, the gap between germline ends came to 10 bases. The CDR3 here is CASSQVTRRYEQYF. Here the CDR3 DNA reads TGTGCCAGCAGCCAAGTGACAAGACGCTACGAGCAGTACTTC.

This clonotype turned up a few times. The gene calls are TRBV7-2 and TRBJ2-7; no definite D call. The CDR3 consists of 15 residues. V was cut by 3 bases and J by 2 bases, with 14 bases left in between. The V gene's germline CDR1 is SGHTA and CDR2 FQGNSA. The CDR3 loop is CASSFGNGFAYEQYF. The CDR3 coding sequence is TGTGCCAGCAGCTTCGGTAACGGGTTCGCCTACGAGCAGTACTTC.

This clonotype was observed a few times. The V and J genes are TRBV7-8 and TRBJ2-1; 8 bases are shared with TRBD2. The CDR3 sequence is 18 residues long. Germline lookup yields CDR1 SGHVS and CDR2 FQNEAQ. V lost 2 bases to trimming and J lost 0 bases; unmatched junction nucleotides: 9. The CDR3 loop reads CASSLSNGRANSYNEQFF. In nucleotides, the CDR3 is TGTGCCAGCAGCTTAAGCAACGGGAGGGCCAACTCCTACAATGAGCAGTTCTTC.

J is TRBJ2-1 and V is TRBV27; 9 bases fit TRBD2. This CDR3 spans 14 amino acids. Germline lookup yields CDR1 MNHEY and CDR2 SMNVEV (reference sequence). After removal of 6 bases from V and 4 bases from J, the junction contained 4 bases not matched to a gene. The CDR3 nucleotides are TGTGCCAGCAGAGGAAGCGGGAGGTACAATGAGCAGTTCTTC. This sequence encodes CASRGSGRYNEQFF.

This clonotype was detected a few times. The chain carries TRBV20-1 and TRBJ2-7; possibly TRBD1 for D (6 bases). Germline loops: CDR1 DFQATT, CDR2 SNEGSKA (reference sequence). Trimming cost V 3 bases and J 4 bases, with 16 bases left between them. The CDR3 length is 14 residues. CDR3 DNA sequence: TGCAGTGCTAGTCTAGGGGGTGGGGGTTACGAGCAGTACTTC. It encodes CSASLGGGGYEQYF.

V gene TRBV2 combines with J gene TRBJ2-1; D remains unclear. The CDR3 consists of 13 residues. The V end lost 7 bases, the J end lost 9 bases, and 16 bases lay between the germline ends. Germline loops: CDR1 SNHLY, CDR2 FYNNEI. This CDR3 reads CASMKEVVGEQFF. The DNA of the CDR3 is TGTGCCAGCATGAAGGAAGTGGTGGGTGAGCAGTTCTTC.

The V gene is TRBV7-9, the J gene TRBJ2-2, with 7 positions matching TRBD1. The CDR3 spans 16 residues. In germline, CDR1 is SEHNR, CDR2 FQNEAQ (reference sequence). V lost 0 bases and J lost 3; bases outside the gene matches: 4. This chain's CDR3 is CASSLAIQGDTGELFF. The CDR3 nucleotides read TGTGCCAGCAGCTTAGCAATTCAGGGGGACACCGGGGAGCTGTTTTTT. Full variable domain (remainder filled in from reference TRBV7-9 and TRBJ2-2): DTGVSQNPRHKITKRGQNVTFRCDPISEHNRLYWYRQTLGQGPEFLTYFQNEAQLEKSRLLSDRFSAERPKGSFSTLEIQRTEQGDSAMYLCASSLAIQGDTGELFFGEGSRLTVL.

The chain uses TRBV2 and TRBJ2-5, with TRBD2 matching over 9 bases. This CDR3 is built from 16 residues. CDR1 is SNHLY, CDR2 FYNNEI, per germline. With 2 bases clipped from V and 11 bases from J, the junction kept 15 bases outside the gene matches. CDR3 sequence (DNA): TGTGCCAGCAGTGAATGGGTAGCGGGGGCCTACAATGAGCAGTACTTC. Translating gives CASSEWVAGAYNEQYF.

This clonotype was seen only a few times. The V call is TRBV3-1, the J call TRBJ2-3; the match to TRBD2 covers 7 bases. Germline CDR1 and CDR2: LGHDT and YNNKEL (reference sequence). J lost 6 bases, V lost 4 bases, and 13 bases had no gene match. This CDR3 has 16 amino acids. For the CDR3, the DNA is TGTGCCAGCAGCCGAGAGGGAGGGAGCTTTCCGGATACGCAGTATTTT. This translates into CASSREGGSFPDTQYF.

This chain joins TRBV6-5 and TRBJ1-1; TRBD1 agrees at 9 bases. Losses at the gene ends were 5 bases for V and 1 base for J; bases not matched to a gene: 8. Germline CDR1 reads MNHEY; CDR2 reads SVGAGI. This CDR3 has 16 residues. CDR3 loop: CASSPYGTGTNTEAFF. The CDR3 region has the DNA TGTGCCAGCAGTCCGTACGGGACAGGGACGAACACTGAAGCTTTCTTT.

Points on this clonotype: Compared with germline, one end of the junction differs, possibly owing to a read error. The V call is TRBV12-3 or TRBV12-4, the J call TRBJ2-3; D may be TRBD1 or TRBD2 (5 bases each). The CDR3 length is 13 residues. CDR3 region: CASSFGTTDMQYF. In DNA form, the CDR3 reads TGTGCCAGCAGTTTTGGGACCACAGATATGCAGTATTTT.

The rearrangement uses TRBV12-3 or TRBV12-4 and TRBJ2-2; 8 bases line up with TRBD2. V was pared by 4 bases and J by 3 bases, with 7 bases of the junction left unmatched. There are 16 residues in the CDR3. In nucleotides, the CDR3 is TGTGCCAGCAGTTCAGGGCGGGAGGCCTACACCGGGGAGCTGTTTTTT. This translates into CASSSGREAYTGELFF.

This clonotype was seen more than once but under ten times. This rearrangement joins TRBV20-1 to TRBJ1-5; 9 bases are a match to TRBD1. Losses at the gene ends were 4 bases for V and 5 bases for J; bases not matched to a gene: 3. The CDR3 is 13 amino acids. The germline gives CDR1 DFQATT, CDR2 SNEGSKA (reference sequence). The CDR3 protein is CSAKQGAHQPQHF. The CDR3 DNA sequence: TGCAGTGCTAAACAGGGGGCACATCAGCCCCAGCATTTT.

This clonotype has just a few counts. The rearrangement joins TRBV12-3 or TRBV12-4 to TRBJ2-7, with unresolved D. The assigned J gene may be wrong: the sequence end matches TRBJ2-5 better. The CDR3 spans 12 residues. The chain's CDR3 is CASSHTRETQYF. For the CDR3, the DNA is TGTGCCAGCAGTCACACACGGGAGACCCAGTACTTC.

This clonotype was seen more than once but under ten times. V gene TRBV28 combines with J gene TRBJ1-5; D might be TRBD1 (5 bases). This CDR3 has 15 residues. Trimming took 4 bases from V and 1 from J, leaving 11 bases between them. Germline assignment: CDR1 MDHEN and CDR2 SYDVKM. This CDR3 reads CASSSGGGSNQPQHF. In DNA form, the CDR3 reads TGTGCCAGCAGTTCGGGGGGGGGAAGCAATCAGCCCCAGCATTTT.